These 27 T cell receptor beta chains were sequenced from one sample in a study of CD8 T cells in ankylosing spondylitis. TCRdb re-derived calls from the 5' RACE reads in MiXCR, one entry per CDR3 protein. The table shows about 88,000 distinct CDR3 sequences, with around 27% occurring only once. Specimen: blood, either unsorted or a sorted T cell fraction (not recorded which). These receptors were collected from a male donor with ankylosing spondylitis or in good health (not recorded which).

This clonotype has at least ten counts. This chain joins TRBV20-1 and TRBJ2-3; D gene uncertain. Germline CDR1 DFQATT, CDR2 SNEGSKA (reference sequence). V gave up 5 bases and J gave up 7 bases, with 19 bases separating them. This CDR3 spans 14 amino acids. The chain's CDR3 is CSAGPRTQHNTQYF. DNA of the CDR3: TGCAGTGCTGGCCCCCGGACCCAGCATAATACGCAGTATTTT.

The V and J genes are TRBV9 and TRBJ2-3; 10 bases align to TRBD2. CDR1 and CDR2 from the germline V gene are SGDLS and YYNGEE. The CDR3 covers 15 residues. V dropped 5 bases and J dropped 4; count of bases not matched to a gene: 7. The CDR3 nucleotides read TGTGCCAGCAGACTTCAAGCGGGGGGGCCAGATACGCAGTATTTT. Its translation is CASRLQAGGPDTQYF.

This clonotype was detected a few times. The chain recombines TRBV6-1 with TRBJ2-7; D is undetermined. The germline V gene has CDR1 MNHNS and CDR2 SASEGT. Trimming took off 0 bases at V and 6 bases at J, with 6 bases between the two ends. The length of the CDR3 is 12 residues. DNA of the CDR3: TGTGCCAGCAGTGAAGCGAGGAGCGAGCAGTACGTC. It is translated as CASSEARSEQYV.

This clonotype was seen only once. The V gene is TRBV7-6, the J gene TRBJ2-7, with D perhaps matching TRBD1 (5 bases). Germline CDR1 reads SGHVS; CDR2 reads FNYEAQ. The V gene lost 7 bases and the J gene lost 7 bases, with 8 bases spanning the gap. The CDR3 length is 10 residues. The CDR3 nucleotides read TGTGCCAGCACAAGGACAGAGCAGTACGTC. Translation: CASTRTEQYV.

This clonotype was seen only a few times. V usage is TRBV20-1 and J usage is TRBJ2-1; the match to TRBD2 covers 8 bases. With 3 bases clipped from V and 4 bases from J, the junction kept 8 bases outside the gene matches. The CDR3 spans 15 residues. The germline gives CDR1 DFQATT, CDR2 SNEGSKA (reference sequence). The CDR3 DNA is TGCAGTGCTAGCCTGAGCGGGGGCGCGTACAATGAGCAGTTCTTC. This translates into CSASLSGGAYNEQFF.

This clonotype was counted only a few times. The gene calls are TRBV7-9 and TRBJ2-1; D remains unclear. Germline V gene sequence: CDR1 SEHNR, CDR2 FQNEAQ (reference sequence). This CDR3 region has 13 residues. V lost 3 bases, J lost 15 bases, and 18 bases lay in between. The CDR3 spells CASSFLADGPRFF. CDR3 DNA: TGTGCCAGCAGCTTTTTGGCGGACGGCCCGCGGTTCTTC.

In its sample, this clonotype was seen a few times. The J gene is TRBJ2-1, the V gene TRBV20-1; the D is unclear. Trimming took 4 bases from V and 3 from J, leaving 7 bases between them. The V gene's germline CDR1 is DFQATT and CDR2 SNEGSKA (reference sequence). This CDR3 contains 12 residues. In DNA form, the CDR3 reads TGCAGTGCTACCGGGTTCTACAATGAGCAGTTCTTC. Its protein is CSATGFYNEQFF.

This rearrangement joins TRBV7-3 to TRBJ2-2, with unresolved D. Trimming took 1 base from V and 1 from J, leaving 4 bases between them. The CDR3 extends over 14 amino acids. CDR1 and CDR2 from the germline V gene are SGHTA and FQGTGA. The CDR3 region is CASSLRGNTGELFF. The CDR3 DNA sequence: TGTGCCAGCAGCTTAAGGGGGAACACCGGGGAGCTGTTTTTT.

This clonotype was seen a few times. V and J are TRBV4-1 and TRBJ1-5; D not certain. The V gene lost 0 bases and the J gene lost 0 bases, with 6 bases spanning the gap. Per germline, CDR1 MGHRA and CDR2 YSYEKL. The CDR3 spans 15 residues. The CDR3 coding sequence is TGCGCCAGCAGCCAAGACGAGGATAGCAATCAGCCCCAGCATTTT. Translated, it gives CASSQDEDSNQPQHF.

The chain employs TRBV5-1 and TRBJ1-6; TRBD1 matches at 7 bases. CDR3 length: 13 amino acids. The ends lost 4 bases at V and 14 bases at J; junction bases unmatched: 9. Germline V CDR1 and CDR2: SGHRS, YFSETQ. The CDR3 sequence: CASSRTGPGTLHF. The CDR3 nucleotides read TGCGCCAGCAGCCGGACAGGCCCTGGTACCCTCCACTTT.

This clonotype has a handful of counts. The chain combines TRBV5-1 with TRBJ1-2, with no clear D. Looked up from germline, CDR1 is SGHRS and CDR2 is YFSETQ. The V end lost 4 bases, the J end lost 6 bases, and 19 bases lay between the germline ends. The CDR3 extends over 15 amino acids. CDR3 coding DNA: TGCGCCAGCAGCCCTAGCCCGGAAAGATACGATGGCTACACCTTC. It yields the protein CASSPSPERYDGYTF.

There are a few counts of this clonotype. CDR3 sequence: CSVIPKFSYTEAFF. Written as DNA, the CDR3 is TGCAGCGTTATCCCCAAGTTTTCGTACACTGAAGCTTTCTTT. The rearrangement links TRBV29-1 to TRBJ1-1; D remains ambiguous. Looked up from germline, CDR1 is SQVTM and CDR2 is ANQGSEA. The CDR3 consists of 14 residues. Trimming took 5 bases from V and 3 from J, leaving 16 bases between them.

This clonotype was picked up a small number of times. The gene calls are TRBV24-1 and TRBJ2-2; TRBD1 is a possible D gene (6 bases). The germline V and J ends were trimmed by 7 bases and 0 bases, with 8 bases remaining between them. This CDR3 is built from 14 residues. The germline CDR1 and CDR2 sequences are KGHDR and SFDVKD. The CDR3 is CATRDSTNTGELFF. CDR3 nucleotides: TGTGCCACCAGGGACAGTACGAACACCGGGGAGCTGTTTTTT.

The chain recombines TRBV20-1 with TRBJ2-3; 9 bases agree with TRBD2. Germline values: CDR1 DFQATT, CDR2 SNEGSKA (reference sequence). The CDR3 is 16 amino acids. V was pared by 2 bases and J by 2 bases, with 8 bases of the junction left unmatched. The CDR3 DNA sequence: TGCAGTGCTAGAAGTCGACTAGCGGAATACACAGATACGCAGTATTTT. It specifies CSARSRLAEYTDTQYF.

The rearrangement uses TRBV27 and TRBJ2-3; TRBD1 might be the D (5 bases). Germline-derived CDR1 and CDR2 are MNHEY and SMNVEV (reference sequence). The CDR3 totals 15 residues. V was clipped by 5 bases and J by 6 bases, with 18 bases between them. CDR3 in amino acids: CASSTWGPIEDTQYF. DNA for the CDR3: TGTGCCAGCAGTACGTGGGGCCCGATTGAGGATACGCAGTATTTT.

The CDR3 DNA reads as TGCAGTGCTAGCCGCAGGCCCGAGACCCAGTACTTC. Its translation: CSASRRPETQYF. The chain employs TRBV20-1 and TRBJ2-5; no clear D gene. The germline gives CDR1 DFQATT, CDR2 SNEGSKA (reference sequence). V dropped 3 bases and J dropped 5 bases, with 10 bases sitting between them. The CDR3 totals 12 residues.

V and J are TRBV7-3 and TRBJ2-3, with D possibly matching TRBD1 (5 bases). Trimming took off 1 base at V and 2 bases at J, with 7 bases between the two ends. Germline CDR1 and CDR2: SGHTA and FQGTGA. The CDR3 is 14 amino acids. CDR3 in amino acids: CASSLIGATDTQYF. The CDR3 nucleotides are TGTGCCAGCAGCTTAATTGGGGCCACAGATACGCAGTATTTT.

The CDR3 DNA reads as TGTGCCAGCAGTTTAGCTGCTGGAAACACCATATATTTT. Encoded protein: CASSLAAGNTIYF. This chain links TRBV12-3 or TRBV12-4 with TRBJ1-3; D unclear. The length of the CDR3 is 13 residues. With 0 bases removed from V and 2 bases from J, the gap between germline ends came to 2 bases.

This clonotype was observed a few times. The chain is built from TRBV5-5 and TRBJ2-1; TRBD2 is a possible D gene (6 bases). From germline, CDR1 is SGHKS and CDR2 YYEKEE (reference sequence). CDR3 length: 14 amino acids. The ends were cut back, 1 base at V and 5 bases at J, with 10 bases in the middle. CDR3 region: CASSLLWGDNEQFF. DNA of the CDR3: TGTGCCAGCAGCTTGCTTTGGGGGGACAATGAGCAGTTCTTC.

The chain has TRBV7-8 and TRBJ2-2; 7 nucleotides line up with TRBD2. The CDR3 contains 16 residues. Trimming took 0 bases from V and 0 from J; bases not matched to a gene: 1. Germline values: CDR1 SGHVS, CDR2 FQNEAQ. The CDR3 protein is CASSLARGANTGELFF. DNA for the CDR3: TGTGCCAGCAGCTTAGCACGGGGGGCGAACACCGGGGAGCTGTTTTTT.

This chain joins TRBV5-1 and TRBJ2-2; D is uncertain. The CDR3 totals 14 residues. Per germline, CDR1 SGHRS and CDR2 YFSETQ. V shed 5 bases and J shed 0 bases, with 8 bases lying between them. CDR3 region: CASRGGSNTGELFF. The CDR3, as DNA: TGCGCCAGCAGGGGTGGATCGAACACCGGGGAGCTGTTTTTT.

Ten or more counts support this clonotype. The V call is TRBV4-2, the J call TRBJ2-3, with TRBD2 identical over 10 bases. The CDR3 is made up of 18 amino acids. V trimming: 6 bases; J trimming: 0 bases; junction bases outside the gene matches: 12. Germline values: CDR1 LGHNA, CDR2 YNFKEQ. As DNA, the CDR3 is TGTGCCAGCAGTCGGCGCACTAGCGGGGCAGATAGCACAGATACGCAGTATTTT. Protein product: CASSRRTSGADSTDTQYF.

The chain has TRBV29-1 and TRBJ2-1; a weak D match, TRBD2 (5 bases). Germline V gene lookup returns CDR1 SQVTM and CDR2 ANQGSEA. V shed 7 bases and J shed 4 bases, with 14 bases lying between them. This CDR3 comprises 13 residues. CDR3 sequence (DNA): TGCAGCGCCTCGACTACCATGTACAATGAGCAGTTCTTC. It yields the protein CSASTTMYNEQFF.

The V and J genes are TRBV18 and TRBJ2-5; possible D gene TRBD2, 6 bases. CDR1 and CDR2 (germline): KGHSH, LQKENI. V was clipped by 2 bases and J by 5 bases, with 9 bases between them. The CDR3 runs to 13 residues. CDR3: CASSPGGMETQYF. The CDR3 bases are TGTGCCAGCTCACCAGGGGGGATGGAGACCCAGTACTTC.

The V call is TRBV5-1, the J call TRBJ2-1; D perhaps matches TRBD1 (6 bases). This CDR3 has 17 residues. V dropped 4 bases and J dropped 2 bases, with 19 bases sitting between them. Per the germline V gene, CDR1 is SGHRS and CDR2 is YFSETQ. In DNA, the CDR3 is TGCGCCAGCAGCCCAGGGGCTGGGAGTCCGCCCTACAATGAGCAGTTCTTC. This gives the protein CASSPGAGSPPYNEQFF.

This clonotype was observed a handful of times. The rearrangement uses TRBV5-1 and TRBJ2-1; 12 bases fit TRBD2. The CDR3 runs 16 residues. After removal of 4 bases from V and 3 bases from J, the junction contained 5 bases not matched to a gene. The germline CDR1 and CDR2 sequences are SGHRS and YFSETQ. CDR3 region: CASSRTSGRSYNEQFF. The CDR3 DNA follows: TGCGCCAGCAGCAGAACTAGCGGGAGGAGCTACAATGAGCAGTTCTTC.

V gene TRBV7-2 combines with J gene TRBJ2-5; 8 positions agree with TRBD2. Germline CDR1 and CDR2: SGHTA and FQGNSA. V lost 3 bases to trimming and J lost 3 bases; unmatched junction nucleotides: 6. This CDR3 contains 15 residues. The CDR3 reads CASSFLRGVEETQYF. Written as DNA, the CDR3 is TGTGCCAGCAGCTTTTTGCGGGGGGTTGAAGAGACCCAGTACTTC.